These T cell receptor beta chains were read from a single sample in a study of Tregs in tolerant kidney transplant recipients. Sequencing was performed with immunoSEQ multiplex PCR; in TCRdb, only in-frame clones are kept and a portion is missing. In the table there are 110,000 or so clones, about 90% of which are singletons. The sequenced sample was CD4+ T cells from blood. The receptors derive from a human donor in good health. Each CDR3 is given with its conserved first and last residue. Each record gives: CDR3 DNA, CDR3 protein, CDR3 length, D gene, J gene, clone size, V gene. D genes are given only for firm matches. The size field is filled for only some rows; it gives once, few, many or a size class.

TGCGCCAGCAGCTTGGCCGGTACAGGGGTATACACCGGGGAGCTGTTTTTT,CASSLAGTGVYTGELFF,17,TRBD1,TRBJ2-2,.,TRBV5-1
TGTGCCAGCAGCTTAATGGCCCTGAGTGACAATGAGCAGTTCTTC,CASSLMALSDNEQFF,15,.,TRBJ2-1,.,TRBV7-6
TGTGCCAGTAGTACAGGGTTTGGTACAGATACGCAGTATTTT,CASSTGFGTDTQYF,14,.,TRBJ2-3,.,TRBV19
TGTGCCAGCAGCGCCCAAGGCGGGGGAACCTACGAGCAGTACTTC,CASSAQGGGTYEQYF,15,TRBD2,TRBJ2-7,.,TRBV9
TGTGCCAGCAAAAGAGAGAACAGTCATCAGCCCCAGCATTTT,CASKRENSHQPQHF,14,.,TRBJ1-5,.,TRBV6-6
TGTGCCAGCAGATTCCGGGGGGGGAGGGAAAACACCGGGGAGCTGTTTTTT,CASRFRGGRENTGELFF,17,TRBD2,TRBJ2-2,.,TRBV25-1
TGTGCCATCAGTGAAACCACCGGGGAGCTGTTTTTT,CAISETTGELFF,12,.,TRBJ2-2,.,TRBV10-3
TGTGCCAGCAGCCAAGCTGGGCAAGGACCGAATTATGGCTACACCTTC,CASSQAGQGPNYGYTF,16,.,TRBJ1-2,.,TRBV14
TGTGCCAGCAGACTAGCGGGCCCTTCCTCTGGGGCCAACGTCCTGACTTTC,CASRLAGPSSGANVLTF,17,TRBD2,TRBJ2-6,.,TRBV7-9
TGTGCCAGCAGCCCTCAGGGGCACACCGGGGAGCTGTTTTTT,CASSPQGHTGELFF,14,.,TRBJ2-2,.,TRBV11-3
TGTGCCAGCAGCTTAGCGGGCCGGCAGGGTAGGGGCTACACCTTC,CASSLAGRQGRGYTF,15,.,TRBJ1-2,.,TRBV7-9
TGCGCCAGCAGCTCCGGGACTAGCGGGGCCGGGTCGCAGTATTTT,CASSSGTSGAGSQYF,15,TRBD2,TRBJ2-3,.,TRBV5-1
TGCGCCAGCAACAAGGGGCCTGATGAAAAACTGTTTTTT,CASNKGPDEKLFF,13,.,TRBJ1-4,.,TRBV5-1
TGTGCCATCAGTGGCGGGGGGGATAGAGAGACCCAGTACTTC,CAISGGGDRETQYF,14,TRBD2,TRBJ2-5,few,TRBV10-3
TGTGCCAGCAGCTTAAGGGGGGACGCAAGAAATGAGCAGTTCTTC,CASSLRGDARNEQFF,15,.,TRBJ2-1,.,TRBV7-3
TGTGCCAGCAGCAAGCAGACAGCTAACTATGGCTACACCTTC,CASSKQTANYGYTF,14,.,TRBJ1-2,.,TRBV7-8
TGTGCCAGCAGTGTGGGATGGAGGGCTCAGCCCCAGCATTTT,CASSVGWRAQPQHF,14,.,TRBJ1-5,.,TRBV6-1
TGTGCCAGTAGTCGTGCAGAGTCTGGAAACACCATATATTTT,CASSRAESGNTIYF,14,.,TRBJ1-3,.,TRBV19
TGTGCCAGCAGTATCAAAACGAACACTGAAGCTTTCTTT,CASSIKTNTEAFF,13,.,TRBJ1-1,.,TRBV6-5
TGTGCCAGCATGGACAGGGGGCGTTCAAATTCACCCCTCCACTTT,CASMDRGRSNSPLHF,15,TRBD1,TRBJ1-6,few,TRBV6-6
TGTGCCAGCAGTGAGCCCCCGGGACTAGCGGGAGCTCGGGAGACCCAGTACTTC,CASSEPPGLAGARETQYF,18,TRBD2,TRBJ2-5,.,TRBV6-1
TGTGCCAGCAGCTTATCAGAAAACTATGGCTACACCTTC,CASSLSENYGYTF,13,.,TRBJ1-2,.,TRBV11-2
TGTGCCAGCAGCTTACAAACAGGGACCTACGAGCAGTACTTC,CASSLQTGTYEQYF,14,.,TRBJ2-7,.,TRBV7-2
TGTGCCAGCACCCGCCATGTGGGTACATCCTACGAGCAGTACTTC,CASTRHVGTSYEQYF,15,.,TRBJ2-7,.,TRBV27
TGTGCCAGCAGCGTCAGACAGGCTAATTCACCCCTCCACTTT,CASSVRQANSPLHF,14,.,TRBJ1-6,.,TRBV9
TGTGCCAGCACAAGAGGTCGGGACCGACACTACGAGCAGTACTTC,CASTRGRDRHYEQYF,15,.,TRBJ2-7,.,TRBV18